This T cell receptor (beta chain) is from a study of T cell clonotyping in hematopoietic cell transplantation. Findings and limits, study-wide: Higher Inverse Simpson Index values in graft donor and pretransplant recipient predicted broader posttransplant TCR diversity. Recipient TCR diversity dropped after transplant; expanded clonotypes rose from day 30 to 180. Few recipient clonotypes overlapped donors; over 95% were de novo at given depth. Cells were unsorted, so CD4 and CD8 contributions were not separated.

Libraries were prepared by immunoSEQ multiplex PCR; TCRdb keeps only in-frame clonotypes and omits some of them. In the table there are about 41,000 clones, roughly 96% of which are singletons. Remarks on this clone: Its antigen remains unidentified.

Trimming took 3 bases from V and 0 from J, leaving 16 bases between them. The CDR3 is 17 amino acids. Looked up from germline, CDR1 is SGDLS and CDR2 is YYNGEE. The sample consisted of peripheral blood mononuclear cells. This clonotype was sampled from a man younger than 40 in good health. Some clones in this sample may be carry-over from other donors' samples. This rearrangement joins TRBV9 to TRBJ1-3; weak D call: TRBD1 (6 bases). CDR3 bases: TGTGCCAGCAGCGGTGGAGGGGGGGGTTTCTCTGGAAACACCATATATTTT. Protein sequence: CASSGGGGGFSGNTIYF. Combining the CDR3 with reference TRBV9 and TRBJ1-3 gives the whole variable domain DSGVTQTPKHLITATGQRVTLRCSPRSGDLSVYWYQQSLDQGLQFLIQYYNGEERAKGNILERFSAQQFPDLHSELNLSSLELGDSALYFCASSGGGGGFSGNTIYFGEGSWLTVV.